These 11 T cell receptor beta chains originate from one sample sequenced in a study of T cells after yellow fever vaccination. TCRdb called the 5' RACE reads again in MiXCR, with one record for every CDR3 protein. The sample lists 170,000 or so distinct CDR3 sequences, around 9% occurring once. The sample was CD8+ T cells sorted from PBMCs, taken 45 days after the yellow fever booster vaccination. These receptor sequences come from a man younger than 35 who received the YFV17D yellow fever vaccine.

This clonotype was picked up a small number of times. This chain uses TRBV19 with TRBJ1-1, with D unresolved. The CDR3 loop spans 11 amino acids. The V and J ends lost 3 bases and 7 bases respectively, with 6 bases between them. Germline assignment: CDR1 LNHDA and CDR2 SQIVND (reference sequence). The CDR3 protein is CASSMQLEAFF. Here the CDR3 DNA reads TGTGCCAGTAGTATGCAGCTTGAAGCTTTCTTT.

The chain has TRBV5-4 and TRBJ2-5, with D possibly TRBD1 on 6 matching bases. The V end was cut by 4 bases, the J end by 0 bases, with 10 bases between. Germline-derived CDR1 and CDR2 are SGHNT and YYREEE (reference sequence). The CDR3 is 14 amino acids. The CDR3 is CASSSGQYQETQYF. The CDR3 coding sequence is TGTGCCAGCAGCAGTGGACAGTACCAAGAGACCCAGTACTTC.

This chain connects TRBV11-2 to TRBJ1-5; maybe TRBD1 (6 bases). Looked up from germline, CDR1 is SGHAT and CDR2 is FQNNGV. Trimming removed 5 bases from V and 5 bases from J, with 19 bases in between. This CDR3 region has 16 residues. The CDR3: CASSRPPTGGDQPQHF. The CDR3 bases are TGTGCCAGCAGCCGCCCCCCGACAGGTGGTGATCAGCCCCAGCATTTT.

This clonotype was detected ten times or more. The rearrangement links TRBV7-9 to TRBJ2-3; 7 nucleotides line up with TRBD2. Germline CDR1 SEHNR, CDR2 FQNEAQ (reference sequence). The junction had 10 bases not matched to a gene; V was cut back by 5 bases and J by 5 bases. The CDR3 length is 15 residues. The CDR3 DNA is TGTGCCAGCAGCCGCGCTAGCGGCCCTCGAGATACGCAGTATTTT. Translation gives CASSRASGPRDTQYF.

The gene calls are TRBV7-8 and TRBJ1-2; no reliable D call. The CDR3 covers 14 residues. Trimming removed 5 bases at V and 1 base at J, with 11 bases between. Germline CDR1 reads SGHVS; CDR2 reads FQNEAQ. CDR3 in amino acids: CASSVQRRNYGYTF. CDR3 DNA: TGTGCCAGCAGCGTTCAGAGACGTAACTATGGCTACACCTTC. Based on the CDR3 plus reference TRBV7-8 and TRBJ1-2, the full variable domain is GAGVSQSPRYKVAKRGQDVALRCDPISGHVSLFWYQQALGQGPEFLTYFQNEAQLDKSGLPSDRFFAERPEGSVSTLKIQRTQQEDSAVYLCASSVQRRNYGYTFGSGTRLTVV.

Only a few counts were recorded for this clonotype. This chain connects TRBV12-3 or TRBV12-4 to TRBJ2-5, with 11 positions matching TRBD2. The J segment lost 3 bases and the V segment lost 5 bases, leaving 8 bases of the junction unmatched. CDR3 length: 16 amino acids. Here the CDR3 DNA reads TGTGCCAGCAGTCGCAAAACGGGACTAGCGGAAGAGACCCAGTACTTC. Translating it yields CASSRKTGLAEETQYF.

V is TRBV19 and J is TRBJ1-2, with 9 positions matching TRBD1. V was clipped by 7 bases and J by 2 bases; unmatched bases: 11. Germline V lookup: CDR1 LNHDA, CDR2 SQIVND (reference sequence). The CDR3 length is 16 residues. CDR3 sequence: CASTGQGGLWNYGYTF. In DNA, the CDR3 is TGTGCCAGTACGGGACAGGGCGGATTGTGGAACTATGGCTACACCTTC.

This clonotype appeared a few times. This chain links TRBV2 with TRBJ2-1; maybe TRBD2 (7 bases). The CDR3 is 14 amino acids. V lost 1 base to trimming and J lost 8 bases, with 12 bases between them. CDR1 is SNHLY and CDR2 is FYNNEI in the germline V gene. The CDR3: CASSEGGGRYEQFF. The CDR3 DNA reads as TGTGCCAGCAGTGAAGGGGGGGGCCGTTATGAGCAGTTCTTC.

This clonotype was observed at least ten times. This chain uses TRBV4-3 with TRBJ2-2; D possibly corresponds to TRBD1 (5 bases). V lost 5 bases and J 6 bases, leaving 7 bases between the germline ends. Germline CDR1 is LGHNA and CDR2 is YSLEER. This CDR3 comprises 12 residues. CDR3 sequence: CASSEGAGELFF. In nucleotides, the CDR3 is TGCGCCAGCAGCGAAGGGGCCGGGGAGCTGTTTTTT.

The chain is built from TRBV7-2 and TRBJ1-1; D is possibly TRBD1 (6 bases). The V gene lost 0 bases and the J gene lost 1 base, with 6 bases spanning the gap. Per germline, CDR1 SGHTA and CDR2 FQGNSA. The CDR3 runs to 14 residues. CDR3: CASSLAGQNTEAFF. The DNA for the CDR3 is TGTGCCAGCAGCTTAGCGGGACAGAACACTGAAGCTTTCTTT.

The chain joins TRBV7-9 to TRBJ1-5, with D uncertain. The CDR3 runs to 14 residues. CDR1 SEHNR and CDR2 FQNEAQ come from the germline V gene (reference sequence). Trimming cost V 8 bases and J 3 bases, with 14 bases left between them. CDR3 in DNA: TGTGCCAGCGGGGTGGGCGGGTACAATCAGCCCCAGCATTTT. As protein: CASGVGGYNQPQHF.